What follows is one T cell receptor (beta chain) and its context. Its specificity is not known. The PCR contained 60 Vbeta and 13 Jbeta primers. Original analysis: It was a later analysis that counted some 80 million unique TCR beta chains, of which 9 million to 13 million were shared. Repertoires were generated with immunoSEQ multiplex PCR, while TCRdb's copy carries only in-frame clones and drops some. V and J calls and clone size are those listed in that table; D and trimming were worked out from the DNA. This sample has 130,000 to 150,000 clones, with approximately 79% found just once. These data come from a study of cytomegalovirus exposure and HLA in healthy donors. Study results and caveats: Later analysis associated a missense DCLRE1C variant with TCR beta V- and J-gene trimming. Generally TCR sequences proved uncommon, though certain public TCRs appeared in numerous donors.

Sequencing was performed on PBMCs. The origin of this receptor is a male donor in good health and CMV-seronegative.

CDR3 region: CASSGGLAGGSSDTQYF. CDR3 DNA: TGTGCCAGCAGCGGGGGACTAGCGGGGGGTTCGTCTGATACGCAGTATTTT. The chain links TRBV9 to TRBJ2-3; TRBD2 agrees at 15 bases. The CDR3 totals 17 residues. The J segment lost 6 bases and the V segment lost 3 bases, leaving 8 bases of the junction unmatched. The germline V gene has CDR1 SGDLS and CDR2 YYNGEE.